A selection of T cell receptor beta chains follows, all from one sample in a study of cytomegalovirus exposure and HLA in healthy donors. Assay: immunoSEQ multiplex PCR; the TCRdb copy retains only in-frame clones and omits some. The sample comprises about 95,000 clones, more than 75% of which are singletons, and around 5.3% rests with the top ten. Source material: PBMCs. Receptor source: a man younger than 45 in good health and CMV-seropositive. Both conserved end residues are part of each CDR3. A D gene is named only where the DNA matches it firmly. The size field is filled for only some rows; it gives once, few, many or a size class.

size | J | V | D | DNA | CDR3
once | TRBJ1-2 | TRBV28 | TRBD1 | TGTGCCAGCAGGGGGGGACAGGGGGCGTCTGGCTACACCTTC | CASRGGQGASGYTF
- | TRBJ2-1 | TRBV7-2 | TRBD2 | TGTGCCAGCAGGCCCCCGGGACTAGCGGGTGGGAATGAGCAGTTCTTC | CASRPPGLAGGNEQFF
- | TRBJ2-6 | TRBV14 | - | TGTGCCAGCAGACCCTCCGGCTCTGGGGCCAACGTCCTGACTTTC | CASRPSGSGANVLTF
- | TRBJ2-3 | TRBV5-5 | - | TGTGCCAGCAGCGGGACTAGCACAGATACGCAGTATTTT | CASSGTSTDTQYF
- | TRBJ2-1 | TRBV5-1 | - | TGCGCCAGCAGCCACACCGGCAGGGAGCAGTTCTTC | CASSHTGREQFF
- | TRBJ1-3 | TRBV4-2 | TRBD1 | TGTGCCAGCAGCCCCGGAGCAGGGGGCGCGGGGAACACCATATATTTT | CASSPGAGGAGNTIYF
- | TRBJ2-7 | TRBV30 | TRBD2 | TGTGCCTGGAGTGTCGGGAGGGGAATAACCTACGAGCAGTACTTC | CAWSVGRGITYEQYF
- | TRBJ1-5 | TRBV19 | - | TGTGCCAGTAGCCCCGGGGGGTCGGGTCAGCCCCAGCATTTT | CASSPGGSGQPQHF
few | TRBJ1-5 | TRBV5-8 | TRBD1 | TGTGCCAGCAGCTCGCCGGGACAGAGGAGAGCGGGTCAGCCCCAGCATTTT | CASSSPGQRRAGQPQHF
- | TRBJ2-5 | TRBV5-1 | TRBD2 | TGCGCCAGCAGCGAGGGACTAGCGGGATATCAAGAGACCCAGTACTTC | CASSEGLAGYQETQYF
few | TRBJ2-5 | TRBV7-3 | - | TGTGCCAGCAGCTTATCAGCGCTGGAGACCCAGTACTTC | CASSLSALETQYF
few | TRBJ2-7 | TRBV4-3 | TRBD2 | TGCGCCAGCAGCCCGCAGGCCTCTAGCGGGAGTCGTTACGAGCAGTACTTC | CASSPQASSGSRYEQYF
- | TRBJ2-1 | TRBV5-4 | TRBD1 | TGTGCCAGCAGCGCTTTCGGACAGGAACAGTTCTTC | CASSAFGQEQFF
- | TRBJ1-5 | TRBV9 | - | TGTGCCAGCAGCGTTGGCGCCCAGGGAGGGGATCAGCCCCAGCATTTT | CASSVGAQGGDQPQHF
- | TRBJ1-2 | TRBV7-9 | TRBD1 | TGTGCCAGCAGCTTAGTATTTGGGACAGGGGGATATGGCTACACCTTC | CASSLVFGTGGYGYTF
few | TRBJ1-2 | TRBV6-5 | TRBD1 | TGTGCCAGCAGTCCTACAGGGGACCCCTTGAGGGGCTACACCTTC | CASSPTGDPLRGYTF
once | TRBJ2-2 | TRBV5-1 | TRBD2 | TGCGCCAGCAGCGGGGCGGGGGGGACCGCCGGGGAGCTGTTTTTT | CASSGAGGTAGELFF
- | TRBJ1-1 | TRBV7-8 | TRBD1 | TGTGCCAGCAGCTTAGGAGGACAGGGCCTAGAAGCTTTCTTT | CASSLGGQGLEAFF
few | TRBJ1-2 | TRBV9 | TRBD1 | TGTGCCAGCAGCGCATCCAGGGACAGGATCTATGGCTACACCTTC | CASSASRDRIYGYTF
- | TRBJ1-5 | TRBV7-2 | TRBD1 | TGTGCCAGCAGCCCAAGACAGGGTGGCAATCAGCCCCAGCATTTT | CASSPRQGGNQPQHF
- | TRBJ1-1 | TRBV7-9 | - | TGTGCCAGCAGCTCTGTCGGACCCCAGGGCATGAACACTGAAGCTTTCTTT | CASSSVGPQGMNTEAFF
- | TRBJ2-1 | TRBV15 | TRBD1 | TGTGCCACCAGCATTGGGACAGCTTACAATGAGCAGTTCTTC | CATSIGTAYNEQFF
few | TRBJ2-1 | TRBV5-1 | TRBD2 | TGCGCCAGCACGGGGCTAGCGGGAGGGGGCAATGAGCAGTTCTTC | CASTGLAGGGNEQFF
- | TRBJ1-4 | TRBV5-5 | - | TGTGCCAGCAGCCCCTACCGACAGTCATCCCGTCGCGCAACTAATGAAAAACTGTTTTTT | CASSPYRQSSRRATNEKLFF
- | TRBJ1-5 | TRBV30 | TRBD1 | TGTGCCTGTCGTCCTAAAGGGGGACAGAACAATCAGCCCCAGCATTTT | CACRPKGGQNNQPQHF
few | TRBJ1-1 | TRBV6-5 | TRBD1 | TGTGCCAGCAGGGGACAGACCCAGAACACTGAAGCTTTCTTT | CASRGQTQNTEAFF
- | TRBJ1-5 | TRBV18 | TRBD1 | TGTGCCAGCTCACCAGGGACAGGGGATCAGCCCCAGCATTTT | CASSPGTGDQPQHF
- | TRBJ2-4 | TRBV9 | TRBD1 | TGTGCCAGCAGCGTCGCCTGGGATCGACAGGGAGCAAACATTCAGTACTTC | CASSVAWDRQGANIQYF
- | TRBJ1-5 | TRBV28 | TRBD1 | TGTGCCAGCAGTTTAGGGACAGGGAGGAATCAGCCCCAGCATTTT | CASSLGTGRNQPQHF
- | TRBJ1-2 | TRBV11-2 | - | TGTGCCAGCAGCCTTGACAGTCGTTATGGCTACACCTTC | CASSLDSRYGYTF
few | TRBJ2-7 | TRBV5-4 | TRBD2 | TGTGCCAGCAGCTTGGAAGTGACTAGCGGGAGGGCCTACGAGCAGTACTTC | CASSLEVTSGRAYEQYF
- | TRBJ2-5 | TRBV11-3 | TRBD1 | TGTGCCAGCAGCCCGAGGACAGGGTCCAGAGAGACCCAGTACTTC | CASSPRTGSRETQYF
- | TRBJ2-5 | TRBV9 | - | TGTGCCAGCAGCGTAGGGTCTAGCAGACAAGAGACCCAGTACTTC | CASSVGSSRQETQYF
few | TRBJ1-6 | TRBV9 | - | TGTGCCAGCAGTGGCGGGACGACGGATTCACCCCTCCACTTT | CASSGGTTDSPLHF
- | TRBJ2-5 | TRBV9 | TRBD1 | TGTGCCAGCAGCAGGACAGGGTTGGAGACCCAGTACTTC | CASSRTGLETQYF
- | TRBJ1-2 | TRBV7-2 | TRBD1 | TGTGCCAGCAGTAGGTTCGTATGGGGACAGGACCCTAATGAGGACACCTTC | CASSRFVWGQDPNEDTF
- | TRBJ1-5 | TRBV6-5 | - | TGTGCCAGCAGGACGGGGAATCAGCCCCAGCATTTT | CASRTGNQPQHF
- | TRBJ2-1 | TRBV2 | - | TGTGCCAACAACCCTTCCAATGAGCAGTTCTTC | CANNPSNEQFF
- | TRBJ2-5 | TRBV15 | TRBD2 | TGTGCCACCAGCAGAGTGGGGGGGGAGACCCAGTACTTC | CATSRVGGETQYF
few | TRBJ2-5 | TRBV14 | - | TGTGCCAGCAGCCATCTGGGGCAGCTTCAAGAGACCCAGTACTTC | CASSHLGQLQETQYF
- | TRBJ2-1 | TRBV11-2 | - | TGTGCCAGCAGCTTAGCTACTGACAATGAGCAGTTCTTC | CASSLATDNEQFF
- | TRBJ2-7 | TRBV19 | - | TGTGCCAGTAGTATTGGGGCGGGGACAGTCCCCTACGAGCAGTACTTC | CASSIGAGTVPYEQYF